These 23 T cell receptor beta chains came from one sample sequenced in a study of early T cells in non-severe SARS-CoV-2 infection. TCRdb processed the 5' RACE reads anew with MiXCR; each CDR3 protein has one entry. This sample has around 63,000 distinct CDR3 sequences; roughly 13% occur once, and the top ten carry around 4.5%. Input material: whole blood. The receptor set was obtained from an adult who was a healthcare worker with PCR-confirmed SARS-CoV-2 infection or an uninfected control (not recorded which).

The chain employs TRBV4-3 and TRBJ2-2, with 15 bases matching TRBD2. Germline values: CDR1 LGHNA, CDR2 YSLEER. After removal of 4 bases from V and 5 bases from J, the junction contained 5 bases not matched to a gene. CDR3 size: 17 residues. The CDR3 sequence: CASSRTSGGADTGELFF. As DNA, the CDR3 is TGCGCCAGCAGCCGGACTAGCGGGGGGGCAGATACCGGGGAGCTGTTTTTT.

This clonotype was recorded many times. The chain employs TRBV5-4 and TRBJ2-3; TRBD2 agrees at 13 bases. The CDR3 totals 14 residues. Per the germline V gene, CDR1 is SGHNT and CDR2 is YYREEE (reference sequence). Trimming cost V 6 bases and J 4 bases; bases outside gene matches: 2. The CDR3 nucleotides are TGTGCCAGCACCGGACTAGCGGGGGCAGATACGCAGTATTTT. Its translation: CASTGLAGADTQYF.

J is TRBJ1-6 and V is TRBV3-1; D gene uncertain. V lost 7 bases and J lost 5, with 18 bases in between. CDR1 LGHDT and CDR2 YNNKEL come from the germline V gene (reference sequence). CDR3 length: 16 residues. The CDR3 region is CASTSRGGQDNSPLHF. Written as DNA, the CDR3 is TGTGCCAGCACCTCACGTGGAGGCCAGGATAATTCACCCCTCCACTTT. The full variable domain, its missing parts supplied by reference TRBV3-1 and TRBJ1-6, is DTAVSQTPKYLVTQMGNDKSIKCEQNLGHDTMYWYKQDSKKFLKIMFSYNNKELIINETVPNRFSPKSPDKAHLNLHINSLELGDSAVYFCASTSRGGQDNSPLHFGNGTRLTVT.

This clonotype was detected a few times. The CDR3 loop is CSARISGNTIYF. The CDR3 DNA reads TGCAGTGCTAGAATCTCTGGAAACACCATATATTTT. This chain links TRBV20-1 with TRBJ1-3; D gene uncertain. Germline CDR1 is DFQATT and CDR2 is SNEGSKA (reference sequence). CDR3 length equals 12 residues. V lost 2 bases and J lost 0, with 2 bases in between.

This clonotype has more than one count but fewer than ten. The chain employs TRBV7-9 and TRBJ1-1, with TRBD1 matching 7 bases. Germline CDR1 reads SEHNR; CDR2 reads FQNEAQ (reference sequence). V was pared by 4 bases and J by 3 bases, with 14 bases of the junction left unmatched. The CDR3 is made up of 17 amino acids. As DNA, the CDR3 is TGTGCCAGCAGCTCGCGACAGGGTGGGTTCTCGGACACTGAAGCTTTCTTT. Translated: CASSSRQGGFSDTEAFF.

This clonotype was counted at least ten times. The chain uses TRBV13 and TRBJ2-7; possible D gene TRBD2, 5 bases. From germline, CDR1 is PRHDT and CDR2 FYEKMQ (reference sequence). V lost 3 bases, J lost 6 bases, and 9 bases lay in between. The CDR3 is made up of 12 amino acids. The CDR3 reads CASSFPGSEQYF. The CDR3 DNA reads TGTGCCAGCAGCTTCCCGGGGAGCGAGCAGTACTTC.

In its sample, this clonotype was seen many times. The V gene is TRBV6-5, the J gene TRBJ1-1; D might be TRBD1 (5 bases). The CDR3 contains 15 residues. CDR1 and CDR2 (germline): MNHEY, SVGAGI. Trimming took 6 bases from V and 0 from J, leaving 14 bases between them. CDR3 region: CASRTRDALNTEAFF. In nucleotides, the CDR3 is TGTGCCAGCAGGACGCGGGACGCCCTGAACACTGAAGCTTTCTTT.

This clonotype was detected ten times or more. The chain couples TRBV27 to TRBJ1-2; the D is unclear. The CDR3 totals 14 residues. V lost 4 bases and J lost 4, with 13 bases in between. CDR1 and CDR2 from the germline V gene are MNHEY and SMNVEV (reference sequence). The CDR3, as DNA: TGTGCCAGCAGTTCAGACTGGGCAGTCTATGGCTACACCTTC. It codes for CASSSDWAVYGYTF.

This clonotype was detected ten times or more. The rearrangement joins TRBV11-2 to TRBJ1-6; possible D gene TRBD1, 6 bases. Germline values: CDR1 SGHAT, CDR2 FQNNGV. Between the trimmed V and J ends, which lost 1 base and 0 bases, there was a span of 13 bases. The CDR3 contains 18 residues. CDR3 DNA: TGTGCCAGCAGCTTAGCGGGGGGCTCGAGCTCCTATAATTCACCCCTCCACTTT. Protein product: CASSLAGGSSSYNSPLHF.

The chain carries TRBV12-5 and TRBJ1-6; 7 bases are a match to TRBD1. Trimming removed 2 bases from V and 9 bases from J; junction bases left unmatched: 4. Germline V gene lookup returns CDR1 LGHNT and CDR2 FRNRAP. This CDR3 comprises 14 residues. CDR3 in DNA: TGTGCTAGTGGTTTGTCAGGGGGGTCTTCACCCCTCCACTTT. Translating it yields CASGLSGGSSPLHF.

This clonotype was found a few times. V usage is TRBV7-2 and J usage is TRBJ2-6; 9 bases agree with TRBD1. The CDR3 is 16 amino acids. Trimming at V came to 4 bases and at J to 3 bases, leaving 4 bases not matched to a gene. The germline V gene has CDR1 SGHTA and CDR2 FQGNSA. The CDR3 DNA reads TGTGCCAGCAGCTCCGGGACAGGGTATGGGGCCAACGTCCTGACTTTC. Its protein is CASSSGTGYGANVLTF.

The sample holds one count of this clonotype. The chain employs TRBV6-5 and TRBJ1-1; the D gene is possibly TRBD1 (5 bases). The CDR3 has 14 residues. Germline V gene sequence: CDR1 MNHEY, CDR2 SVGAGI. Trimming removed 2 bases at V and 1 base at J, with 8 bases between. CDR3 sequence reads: CASSYKGPNTEAFF. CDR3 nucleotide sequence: TGTGCCAGCAGTTACAAGGGACCGAACACTGAAGCTTTCTTT.

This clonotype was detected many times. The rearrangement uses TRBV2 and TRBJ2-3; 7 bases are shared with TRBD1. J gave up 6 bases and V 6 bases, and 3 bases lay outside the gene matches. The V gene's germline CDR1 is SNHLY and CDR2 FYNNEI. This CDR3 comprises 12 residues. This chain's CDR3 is CASSDRADTQYF. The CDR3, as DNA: TGTGCCAGCAGCGACAGGGCGGATACGCAGTATTTT.

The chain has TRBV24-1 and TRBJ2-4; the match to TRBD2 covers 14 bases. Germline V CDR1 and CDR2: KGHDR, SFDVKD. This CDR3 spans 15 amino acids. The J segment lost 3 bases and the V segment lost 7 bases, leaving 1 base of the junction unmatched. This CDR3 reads CATSGTSGGKNIQYF. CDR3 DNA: TGTGCCACCAGCGGGACTAGCGGGGGCAAAAACATTCAGTACTTC.

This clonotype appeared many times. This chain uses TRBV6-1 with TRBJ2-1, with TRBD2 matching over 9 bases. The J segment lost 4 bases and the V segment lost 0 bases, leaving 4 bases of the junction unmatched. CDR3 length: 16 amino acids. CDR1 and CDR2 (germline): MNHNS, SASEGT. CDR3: CASSEAPSGDYNEQFF. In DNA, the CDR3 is TGTGCCAGCAGTGAAGCGCCTAGCGGGGATTACAATGAGCAGTTCTTC.

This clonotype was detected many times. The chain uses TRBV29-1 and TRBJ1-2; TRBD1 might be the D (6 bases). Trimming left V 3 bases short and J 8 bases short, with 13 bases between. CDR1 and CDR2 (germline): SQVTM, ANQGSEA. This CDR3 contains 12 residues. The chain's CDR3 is CSVEGAFQGYTF. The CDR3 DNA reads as TGCAGCGTTGAGGGGGCCTTCCAGGGCTACACCTTC.

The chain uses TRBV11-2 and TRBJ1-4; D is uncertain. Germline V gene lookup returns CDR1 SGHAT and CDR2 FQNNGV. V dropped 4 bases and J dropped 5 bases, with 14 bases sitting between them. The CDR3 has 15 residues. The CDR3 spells CASSSGGRLNEKLFF. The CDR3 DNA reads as TGTGCCAGCAGCTCCGGAGGACGATTAAATGAAAAACTGTTTTTT.

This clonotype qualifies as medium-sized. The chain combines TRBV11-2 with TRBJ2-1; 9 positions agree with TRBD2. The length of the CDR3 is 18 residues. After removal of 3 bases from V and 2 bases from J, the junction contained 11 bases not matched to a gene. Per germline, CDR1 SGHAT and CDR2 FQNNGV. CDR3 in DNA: TGTGCCAGCAGCTTCGGCGGGGGGGCCTTAAACCCCTACAATGAGCAGTTCTTC. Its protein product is CASSFGGGALNPYNEQFF.

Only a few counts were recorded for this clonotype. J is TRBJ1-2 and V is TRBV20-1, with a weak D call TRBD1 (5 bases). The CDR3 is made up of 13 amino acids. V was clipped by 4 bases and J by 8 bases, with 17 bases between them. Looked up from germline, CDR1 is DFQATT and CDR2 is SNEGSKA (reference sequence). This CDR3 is CSANRQGRRGYTF. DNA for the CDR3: TGCAGTGCTAACCGGCAGGGTCGCCGCGGCTACACCTTC.

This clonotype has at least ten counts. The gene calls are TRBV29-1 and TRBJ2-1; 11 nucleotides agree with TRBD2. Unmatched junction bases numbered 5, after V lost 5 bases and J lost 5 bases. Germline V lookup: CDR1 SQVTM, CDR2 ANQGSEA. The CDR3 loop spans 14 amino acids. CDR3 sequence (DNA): TGCAGCGTTCGTAGACTAGCGGGGAACAATGAGCAGTTCTTC. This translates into CSVRRLAGNNEQFF.

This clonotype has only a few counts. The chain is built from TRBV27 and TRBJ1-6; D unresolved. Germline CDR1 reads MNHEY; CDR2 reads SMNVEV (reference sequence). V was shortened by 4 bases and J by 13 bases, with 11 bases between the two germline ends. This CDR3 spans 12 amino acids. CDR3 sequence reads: CASSSGLGPLHF. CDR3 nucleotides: TGTGCCAGCAGTTCGGGCCTAGGGCCCCTCCACTTT.

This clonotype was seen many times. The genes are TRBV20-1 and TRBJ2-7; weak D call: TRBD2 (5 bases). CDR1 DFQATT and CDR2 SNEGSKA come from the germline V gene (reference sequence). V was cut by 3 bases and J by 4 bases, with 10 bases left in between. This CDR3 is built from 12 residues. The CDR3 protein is CSASGKQYEQYF. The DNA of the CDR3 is TGCAGTGCTAGCGGGAAACAGTACGAGCAGTACTTC.

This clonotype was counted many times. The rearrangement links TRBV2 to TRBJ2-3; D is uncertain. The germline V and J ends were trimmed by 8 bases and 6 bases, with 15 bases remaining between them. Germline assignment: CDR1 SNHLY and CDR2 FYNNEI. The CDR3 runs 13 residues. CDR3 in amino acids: CASLSRAADTQYF. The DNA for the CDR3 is TGTGCCAGCCTTTCTCGGGCGGCGGATACGCAGTATTTT.